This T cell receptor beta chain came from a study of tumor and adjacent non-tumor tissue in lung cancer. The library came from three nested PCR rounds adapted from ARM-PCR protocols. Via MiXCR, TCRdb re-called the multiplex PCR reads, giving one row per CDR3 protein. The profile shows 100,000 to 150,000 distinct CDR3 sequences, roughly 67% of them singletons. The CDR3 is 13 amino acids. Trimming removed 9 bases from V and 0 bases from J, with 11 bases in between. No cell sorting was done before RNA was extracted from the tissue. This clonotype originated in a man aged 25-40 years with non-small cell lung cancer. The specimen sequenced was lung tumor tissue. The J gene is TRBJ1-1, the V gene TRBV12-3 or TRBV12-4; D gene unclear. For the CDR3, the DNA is TGTGCCAGTGCATTGACATTGAACACTGAAGCTTTCTTT. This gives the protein CASALTLNTEAFF.